This T cell receptor beta chain comes out of a study of CD8+CD57+ T cells in acquired aplastic anemia. Study at large: On average, sorted CD4+ and CD8+ cells gave 3 to 4 ug of DNA.

The CDR3 has 14 residues. Germline CDR1 is DFQATT and CDR2 is SNEGSKA (reference sequence). V gave up 4 bases and J gave up 3 bases, with 15 bases separating them. As for this clonotype: What it recognizes is unknown.

Both TCR beta VDJ combination and CDR3 sequence profiling were carried out. Genomic DNA was the template for this profiling. TCRdb analysed the reads with MiXCR anew, one entry per CDR3 protein. The sample contains approximately 80,000 distinct CDR3 sequences, just over 70% of which appear only once. CD8+CD57+ cell expansion, shown by flow cytometry, had occurred in the patients selected for sequencing. Untreated patients provided the blood samples, with no therapy given before sampling. Whole-study findings and limits: The CD8+ Simpson's diversity of patients and controls was not significantly different. A set of 25 to 30 CD8+ CDR3 sequences was shared between patients and controls, and these sequences appeared highly expressed in patients.

The sample comprised sorted CD4+, CD8+, or CD8+CD57+ T cells (not recorded which) from PBMCs. The chain joins TRBV20-1 to TRBJ2-5; D tentatively reads TRBD1 or TRBD2 (5 bases each). The clonotype was recovered from a human donor with aplastic anemia. The CDR3 DNA sequence: TGCAGTGCTAAAACCGACGGGACGGAAGAGACCCAGTACTTC. It encodes CSAKTDGTEETQYF.